This TCR beta chain was found in a study of shared clonotypes between healthy human individuals. Clones were sequenced by immunoSEQ multiplex PCR, and TCRdb holds only the in-frame ones, with some missing. The sample records hundreds of thousands of clones, roughly 70% being singletons. The donor cohort consisted entirely of Caucasian adults residing in Nashville, Tennessee. CD4+ cells underwent separation, giving CD45RA+ naive and CD45RA-negative memory subsets. Many counts were recorded for this clone. The J segment lost 7 bases and the V segment lost 3 bases, leaving 9 bases of the junction unmatched. Germline V gene data show CDR1 as SNHLY and CDR2 as FYNNEI. The CDR3 runs to 15 residues.

The specimen sequenced was memory CD4+ T cells sorted from blood. Subset denoted: CD45RA-negative fraction. This rearrangement joins TRBV2 to TRBJ2-7, with 10 bases lining up with TRBD2. The clonotype originates from a young man in good health. The CDR3 DNA reads as TGTGCCAGCAGTGAGAGCCGCTTAGCGGGAGGTGAGCAGTACTTC. Protein product: CASSESRLAGGEQYF.